Listed here are 2 T cell receptor beta chains from one sample, sequenced in a study of blood T cells in healthy people across ages. Alongside a J-beta primer mix, a sample-barcoded 5' primer served in a second PCR lasting about 6 to 11 cycles. TCRdb processed the 5' RACE reads anew with MiXCR; each CDR3 protein has one entry. The data contain 630,000 or so distinct CDR3 sequences, less than 35% of them singletons. The sequenced sample consisted of blood. The source of these receptors is a woman of 80 years or more in good health.

This clonotype was detected a few times. Just one base apart from a much larger clone, this may be a read error. This chain uses TRBV4-2 with TRBJ2-5; 9 nucleotides agree with TRBD1. CDR1 is LGHNA, CDR2 YNFKEQ, per germline. Trimming at V came to 0 bases and at J to 5 bases, leaving 25 bases not matched to a gene. The CDR3 covers 22 residues. The CDR3 spells CASSQEGLRDRESGAARETQYF. CDR3 DNA: TGTGCCAGCAGCCAAGAGGGGCTCCGGGACAGGGAGAGTGGCGCGGCCAGGGAGACCCAGTACTTC.

This clonotype was observed at least ten times. The V and J genes are TRBV5-1 and TRBJ2-3; perhaps D is TRBD1 or TRBD2 (5 bases each). V was pared by 3 bases and J by 2 bases, with 22 bases between. The length of the CDR3 is 18 residues. Germline CDR1 SGHRS, CDR2 YFSETQ. CDR3 sequence: CASSSNVPGLTFTDTQYF. For the CDR3, the DNA is TGCGCCAGCAGCTCGAACGTACCGGGGCTTACTTTCACAGATACGCAGTATTTT.